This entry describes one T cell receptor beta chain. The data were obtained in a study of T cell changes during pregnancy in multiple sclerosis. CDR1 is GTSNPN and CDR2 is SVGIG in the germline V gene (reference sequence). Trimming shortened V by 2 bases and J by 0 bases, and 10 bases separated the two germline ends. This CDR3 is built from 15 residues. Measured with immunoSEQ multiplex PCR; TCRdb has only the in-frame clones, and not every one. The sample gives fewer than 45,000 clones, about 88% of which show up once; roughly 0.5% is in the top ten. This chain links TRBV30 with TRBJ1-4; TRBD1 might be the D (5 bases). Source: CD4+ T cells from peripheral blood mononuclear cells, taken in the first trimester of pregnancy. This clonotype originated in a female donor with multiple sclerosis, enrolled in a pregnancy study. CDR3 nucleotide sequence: TGTGCCTGGAGTATGGGGCCGGCAACTAATGAAAAACTGTTTTTT. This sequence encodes CAWSMGPATNEKLFF.